This TCR beta chain was recorded in a study of T cells after yellow fever vaccination. Overall study context: Preparing low-cell-number fractions relied on SMART-Seq v4 Ultra Low Input.

General observations from the study: The study re-detected most primary-vaccination clones after the booster (about 96% CD4, 85% to 90% CD8). Clonotypes found in both CD4 and CD8 compartments made up a small share.

Production of TCR cDNA was by 5'RACE template switching, which also added a universal primer site and UMIs. TCRdb itself ran the 5' RACE reads through MiXCR, one entry per CDR3 protein. The sample lists about 260,000 distinct CDR3 sequences, roughly 13% occurring once. V was cut by 3 bases and J by 3 bases, with 17 bases left in between. The CDR3 loop spans 16 amino acids. Germline V gene data show CDR1 as LNHNV and CDR2 as YYDKDF (reference sequence). Remarks on this clonotype: Its matching antigen is unknown. A read error may explain this, as a much larger clone is one base away.

The receptor was isolated from a man aged 25-40 years who received the YFV17D yellow fever vaccine. The chain is built from TRBV15 and TRBJ2-5; perhaps TRBD1 as D (5 bases). This specimen consisted of CD4+ T cells sorted from PBMCs, obtained 45 days after the yellow fever booster vaccination. The CDR3 region has the DNA TGTGCCACCAGCAGGAACGGTAACAGGCCCGAAGAGACCCAGTACTTC. This encodes CATSRNGNRPEETQYF.